This record looks at one TCR beta chain sequence and its context. Its target is unknown. The V segment lost 0 bases and the J segment 3 bases; nucleotides outside the gene matches: 3. Germline V CDR1 and CDR2: SGHRS, YFSETQ. The CDR3 length is 15 residues. The data originate from a study of cytomegalovirus exposure and HLA in healthy donors. 60 Vbeta and 13 Jbeta primers were used in PCR. Generated by immunoSEQ multiplex PCR, the TCRdb table keeps only in-frame clones and is missing some. The sample lists about 200,000 clones, approximately 78% occurring once. Findings and caveats of the study: Previously analyzed data showed that most TCR beta V segments were productive at a frequency of about 90% or about 30%.

The TCR was taken from a woman in her forties in good health and CMV-seronegative. The chain couples TRBV5-1 to TRBJ2-5; 9 bases map to TRBD2. The specimen sequenced was PBMCs. CDR3 sequence: CASSLVVAGEETQYF. CDR3 nucleotides: TGCGCCAGCAGCTTGGTTGTAGCGGGAGAAGAGACCCAGTACTTC.